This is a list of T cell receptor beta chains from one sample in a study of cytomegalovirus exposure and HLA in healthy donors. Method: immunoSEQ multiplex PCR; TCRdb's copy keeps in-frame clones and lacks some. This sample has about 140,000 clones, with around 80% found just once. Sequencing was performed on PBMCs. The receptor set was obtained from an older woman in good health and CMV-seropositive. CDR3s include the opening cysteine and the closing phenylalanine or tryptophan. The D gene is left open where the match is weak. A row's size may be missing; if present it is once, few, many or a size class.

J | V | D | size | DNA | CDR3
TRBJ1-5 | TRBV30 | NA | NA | TGTGCCTGGAGTGGTGAGGGGGACAATCAGCCCCAGCATTTT | CAWSGEGDNQPQHF
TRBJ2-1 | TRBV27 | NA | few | TGTGCCAGCAGTCGGGCTGACAGCTCCTACAATGAGCAGTTCTTC | CASSRADSSYNEQFF
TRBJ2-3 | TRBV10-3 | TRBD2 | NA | TGTGCCATCAGTGAGTGGGCTAGCGGGAGCGCTCACCGCACAGATACGCAGTATTTT | CAISEWASGSAHRTDTQYF
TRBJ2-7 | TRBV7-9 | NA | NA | TGTGCCAGCAGCCCGCCGATAGAGCCTTGGGAGCAGTACTTC | CASSPPIEPWEQYF
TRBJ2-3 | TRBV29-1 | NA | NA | TGCAGCGTTGTGCAGCTACAGGATGTCACAGATACGCAGTATTTT | CSVVQLQDVTDTQYF
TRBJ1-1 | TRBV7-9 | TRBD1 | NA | TGTGCCAGCACCAAGCGGAGGGGACAGGGGCTCACTGAAGCTTTCTTT | CASTKRRGQGLTEAFF
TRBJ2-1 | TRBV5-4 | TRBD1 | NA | TGTGCCAGCAGCTTACTAACAGGGGACAATGAGCAGTTCTTC | CASSLLTGDNEQFF
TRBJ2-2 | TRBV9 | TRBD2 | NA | TGTGCCAGCAATCGGGAGGTGAACACCGGGGAGCTGTTTTTT | CASNREVNTGELFF
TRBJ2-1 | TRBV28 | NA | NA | TGTGCCAGCGGGACAACCCGCTCCTACAATGAGCAGTTCTTC | CASGTTRSYNEQFF
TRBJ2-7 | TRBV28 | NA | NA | TGTGCCAGCAGGGAACAGGGAAGGGTCTACGAGCAGTACTTC | CASREQGRVYEQYF
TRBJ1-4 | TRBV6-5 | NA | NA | TGTGCCAGCGCAAACCAGGGCGCGGGGGAAAAACTGTTTTTT | CASANQGAGEKLFF